The source of this T cell receptor beta chain is a study of blood T cell repertoires in COVID-19. Study details: Donors in the United States, Italy and Spain gave samples during acute or convalescent COVID-19. T cells, B-cell-depleted T cells, or PBMCs supplied cDNA or gDNA.

Authors' processing steps: Amplification from reference gene primers served as the basis for estimated nucleated cell counts. Profiling relied on immunoSEQ multiplex PCR, and the TCRdb table lists in-frame clones only, not all of them. V, J and clone size derive from that table, while D and trimming were established from the DNA sequence. This sample has 150,000 to 200,000 clones, with 75% to 80% found just once. The receptor comes from a woman aged 65 to 85 with acute or convalescent COVID-19. Material for sequencing was peripheral blood.

The DNA for the CDR3 is TGTGCCAGCAGCTTCAATAGCGGGGGCTACAATGAGCAGTTCTTC. Encoded protein: CASSFNSGGYNEQFF. The rearrangement links TRBV7-2 to TRBJ2-1; 9 nucleotides line up with TRBD2. The CDR3 has 15 amino acids. V was clipped by 3 bases and J by 3 bases; unmatched bases: 3. Germline lookup yields CDR1 SGHTA and CDR2 FQGNSA.